Shown below are 21 T cell receptor beta chains from a single sample sequenced in a study of Ad26.COV2.S vaccination and SARS-CoV-2 variants. The treatment was: some 20 received Ad26.COV2.S at low or high dose, single or two shots; about five received placebo; per-sample allocation not given. Vaccine and placebo recipients were sampled on day 63 after the first injection. The repertoire was sequenced with immunoSEQ multiplex PCR; TCRdb's copy has only in-frame clones and lacks some. This sample carries about 420,000 clones, roughly 90% of them seen once, and the ten largest clones take around 3.6%. Sequenced material: peripheral blood, taken in a trial of Ad26.COV2.S vaccine versus placebo. Receptor source: a person between 18 and 65 years old who received the Ad26.COV2.S COVID-19 vaccine or a placebo.

V usage is TRBV19 and J usage is TRBJ2-2; a weak D match, TRBD1 (5 bases). CDR3 length: 14 residues. Trimming removed 4 bases at V and 7 bases at J, with 13 bases between. Germline CDR1 is LNHDA and CDR2 is SQIVND (reference sequence). CDR3 coding DNA: TGTGCCAGTAGTACCGCCCAGGGAAGCGGGGAGCTGTTTTTT. It encodes CASSTAQGSGELFF.

This rearrangement joins TRBV9 to TRBJ2-6; TRBD1 matches 7 bases. The CDR3 extends over 17 amino acids. After removal of 4 bases from V and 4 bases from J, the junction contained 11 bases not matched to a gene. The germline gives CDR1 SGDLS, CDR2 YYNGEE. The CDR3 nucleotides are TGTGCCAGCAGCCCTCGCGACAGGGTGCCCGGGGCCAACGTCCTGACTTTC. Translating gives CASSPRDRVPGANVLTF.

The V and J genes are TRBV4-1 and TRBJ2-1, with 11 bases aligning to TRBD1. The junction had 10 bases not matched to a gene; V was cut back by 1 base and J by 8 bases. Germline CDR1 MGHRA, CDR2 YSYEKL. The CDR3 length is 17 residues. The CDR3 nucleotides read TGCGCCAGCAGCCAAGGTTCAGGGACAGGGGGGACAGATGAGCAGTTCTTC. It translates to CASSQGSGTGGTDEQFF.

The V gene is TRBV7-9, the J gene TRBJ2-1, with D unresolved. Trimming removed 4 bases from V and 6 bases from J, with 7 bases in between. The germline V gene has CDR1 SEHNR and CDR2 FQNEAQ (reference sequence). The CDR3 is made up of 12 amino acids. The CDR3 loop reads CASSYPGNEQFF. CDR3 sequence (DNA): TGTGCCAGCAGCTACCCTGGCAATGAGCAGTTCTTC.

The chain has TRBV10-2 and TRBJ2-2; no clear D gene. This CDR3 is 13 amino acids long. Germline CDR1 is WSHSY and CDR2 is SAAADI. The germline V and J ends were trimmed by 0 bases and 7 bases, with 6 bases remaining between them. CDR3 in DNA: TGCGCCAGCAGTGAGTCGTTGGGCGGGGAGCTGTTTTTT. Amino acid sequence: CASSESLGGELFF.

This clone was picked up a small number of times. The J gene is TRBJ2-7, the V gene TRBV5-1; 10 nucleotides align to TRBD1. The CDR3 loop spans 16 amino acids. Germline V gene sequence: CDR1 SGHRS, CDR2 YFSETQ. Losses at the gene ends were 1 base for V and 5 bases for J; bases not matched to a gene: 9. CDR3 sequence (DNA): TGCGCCAGCAGCTTGATAGGGACAGGGGATTGGGACGAGCAGTACTTC. It yields the protein CASSLIGTGDWDEQYF.

V usage is TRBV6-4 and J usage is TRBJ1-2; D not certain. CDR1 and CDR2 (germline): MRHNA, SNTAGT. Trimming cost V 9 bases and J 5 bases, with 19 bases left between them. The CDR3 contains 14 residues. CDR3 amino acids: CARSYRAGGYGYTF. In DNA form, the CDR3 reads TGTGCCAGATCATATCGGGCAGGCGGTTATGGCTACACCTTC.

This chain links TRBV6-5 with TRBJ2-1; 8 bases fit TRBD1. V shed 5 bases, J shed 9 bases, and the junction held 6 bases outside the gene matches. The germline V gene encodes CDR1 MNHEY and CDR2 SVGAGI. The CDR3 consists of 13 residues. The CDR3 region is CASSRDRYAEQFF. In DNA form, the CDR3 reads TGTGCCAGCAGTAGGGACAGGTACGCTGAGCAGTTCTTC.

The chain carries TRBV6-2 or TRBV6-3 and TRBJ1-5; no definite D call. V gave up 4 bases and J gave up 3 bases, with 16 bases separating them. CDR3 length equals 16 residues. CDR1 is MNHEY and CDR2 is SVGEGT in the germline V gene. In nucleotides, the CDR3 is TGTGCCAGCAGTTGGGGAAAAACAATTACCAATCAGCCCCAGCATTTT. Translating gives CASSWGKTITNQPQHF.

The chain employs TRBV2 and TRBJ2-7; 8 positions match TRBD2. V trimming: 6 bases; J trimming: 0 bases; junction bases outside the gene matches: 10. CDR3 size: 16 residues. In germline, CDR1 is SNHLY, CDR2 FYNNEI. The CDR3 region is CASREIGGAGSYEQYF. In DNA, the CDR3 is TGTGCCAGCAGAGAAATCGGGGGGGCGGGCTCCTACGAGCAGTACTTC.

V and J are TRBV20-1 and TRBJ2-7; 7 nucleotides agree with TRBD1. This CDR3 has 14 residues. V was clipped by 3 bases and J by 0 bases; unmatched bases: 5. Germline V lookup: CDR1 DFQATT, CDR2 SNEGSKA (reference sequence). DNA for the CDR3: TGCAGTGCTAGTGACAGGGACAGCTCCTACGAGCAGTACTTC. Amino acid sequence: CSASDRDSSYEQYF.

This clone was found once. This rearrangement joins TRBV6-1 to TRBJ2-6, with D unclear. The CDR3 is made up of 15 amino acids. V lost 3 bases and J lost 0, with 6 bases in between. Looked up from germline, CDR1 is MNHNS and CDR2 is SASEGT. Here the CDR3 DNA reads TGTGCCAGCAGTGATAGTAGCTCTGGGGCCAACGTCCTGACTTTC. This sequence encodes CASSDSSSGANVLTF.

This chain uses TRBV7-9 with TRBJ2-5; D is ambiguous. V gave up 1 base and J gave up 1 base, with 10 bases separating them. Germline V gene lookup returns CDR1 SEHNR and CDR2 FQNEAQ (reference sequence). The CDR3 totals 15 residues. The CDR3 sequence: CASSLVGYGQETQYF. The CDR3 DNA reads as TGTGCCAGCAGCTTAGTCGGGTACGGCCAAGAGACCCAGTACTTC.

The chain joins TRBV11-2 to TRBJ2-7; D could derive from TRBD1 or TRBD2 (5 bases each). CDR1 SGHAT and CDR2 FQNNGV come from the germline V gene. The length of the CDR3 is 12 residues. The V end was cut by 8 bases, the J end by 1 base, with 9 bases between. In DNA, the CDR3 is TGTGCCAGCGGGACGGCTTCCTACGAGCAGTACTTC. Its protein product is CASGTASYEQYF.

This chain links TRBV5-1 with TRBJ2-3; D is undetermined. The germline V gene encodes CDR1 SGHRS and CDR2 YFSETQ. This CDR3 comprises 13 residues. V lost 0 bases and J lost 0, with 2 bases in between. CDR3 DNA: TGCGCCAGCAGCTTGGAAAGCACAGATACGCAGTATTTT. Its protein is CASSLESTDTQYF.

The chain carries TRBV7-9 and TRBJ2-2; 12 nucleotides line up with TRBD2. V gave up 3 bases and J gave up 4 bases; unmatched junction bases: 12. This CDR3 has 19 amino acids. Germline CDR1 reads SEHNR; CDR2 reads FQNEAQ (reference sequence). The CDR3 sequence is CASSFPNLAGGPGTGELFF. The CDR3 DNA reads as TGTGCCAGCAGCTTCCCGAACCTAGCGGGGGGGCCTGGCACCGGGGAGCTGTTTTTT.

The rearrangement joins TRBV5-4 to TRBJ1-4; D not resolved. The CDR3 totals 16 residues. V was pared by 4 bases and J by 7 bases, with 20 bases between. CDR1 SGHNT and CDR2 YYREEE come from the germline V gene (reference sequence). The CDR3, as DNA: TGTGCCAGCAGCCACACGTTCGGGCAGGAGACTGAAAAACTGTTTTTT. This gives the protein CASSHTFGQETEKLFF.

This clone was seen a few times. The chain carries TRBV5-4 and TRBJ2-5; D is perhaps TRBD2 (5 bases). Between the trimmed V and J ends, which lost 2 bases and 5 bases, there was a span of 16 bases. Germline loops: CDR1 SGHNT, CDR2 YYREEE (reference sequence). The CDR3 extends over 15 amino acids. The CDR3 protein is CASSLGDYPWETQYF. The CDR3 DNA follows: TGTGCCAGCAGCTTAGGCGACTACCCCTGGGAGACCCAGTACTTC. Full variable domain (rest looked up from reference TRBV5-4 and TRBJ2-5): ETGVTQSPTHLIKTRGQQVTLRCSSQSGHNTVSWYQQALGQGPQFIFQYYREEENGRGNFPPRFSGLQFPNYSSELNVNALELDDSALYLCASSLGDYPWETQYFGPGTRLLVL.

The DNA of the CDR3 is TGTGCCAGCAGTCTACGAAGGGACGATGAGCAGTTCTTC. Encoded protein: CASSLRRDDEQFF. This chain links TRBV6-2 or TRBV6-3 with TRBJ2-1; D is perhaps TRBD1 or TRBD2 (5 bases each). V shed 5 bases and J shed 8 bases, with 13 bases lying between them. The CDR3 extends over 13 amino acids. Germline V CDR1 and CDR2: MNHEY, SVGEGT.

The chain employs TRBV28 and TRBJ1-2; D is undetermined. The length of the CDR3 is 14 residues. Trimming took off 8 bases at V and 0 bases at J, with 13 bases between the two ends. CDR1 is MDHEN, CDR2 SYDVKM, per germline. CDR3 loop: CASLTRRANYGYTF. The CDR3 region has the DNA TGTGCCAGCCTTACTCGTAGGGCTAACTATGGCTACACCTTC.

The chain is built from TRBV4-2 and TRBJ1-1; weak D call: TRBD1 (6 bases). CDR1 and CDR2 (germline): LGHNA, YNFKEQ. This CDR3 has 17 amino acids. The V end was cut by 3 bases, the J end by 2 bases, with 19 bases between. The CDR3 coding sequence is TGTGCCAGCAGCCATCGAGGGGGGGGGACCACAAACACTGAAGCTTTCTTT. Translated, it gives CASSHRGGGTTNTEAFF.